This T cell receptor (beta chain) was obtained from a study of cytomegalovirus exposure and HLA in healthy donors. Study summary: About 85 million unique TCRs from HLA-typed donors were held in an early release of data. Points from the study as a whole: On later analysis, the bulk of CMV-associated TCR beta chains appeared to be HLA-restricted.

As regards this clone: As yet, its antigen is unknown.

Deletions cut 6 bases from V and 7 bases from J, with 22 bases between. Germline V gene lookup returns CDR1 KGHSH and CDR2 LQKENI. CDR3 size: 16 residues. With 60 Vbeta and 13 Jbeta primers, the PCR was carried out. The repertoire was sequenced with immunoSEQ multiplex PCR; TCRdb's copy has only in-frame clones and lacks some. This sample carries about 110,000 clones, approximately 80% of them seen once, and the ten largest clones take about a fifth. The chain has TRBV18 and TRBJ2-1; no clear D. Sample: PBMCs. This receptor was obtained from a young man in good health and CMV-seropositive. The CDR3 DNA reads as TGTGCCAGCTCGCCGCTCGGCCCTTGGGCTTCTAATGAGCAGTTCTTC. Protein sequence: CASSPLGPWASNEQFF.